This T cell receptor beta chain was captured in a study of graft-versus-host responses after intestinal transplantation. Study as a whole: Induction with anti-thymocyte globulin, then tacrolimus and steroids for roughly three years, was given to all recipients. Study conclusions and caveats: Recipient bone marrow held GvH clones, some seen earlier in ileum or blood.

Libraries were prepared by immunoSEQ multiplex PCR; TCRdb keeps only in-frame clonotypes and omits some of them. The repertoire has about 70,000 clones, 84% of them found once; the top ten carry 0.39%. V shed 3 bases and J shed 4 bases, with 8 bases lying between them. Germline-derived CDR1 and CDR2 are LNHDA and SQIVND (reference sequence). The CDR3 totals 13 residues. A word on this clone: What it binds is unknown.

Sequencing used unstimulated CD4+ T cells sorted from spleen or lymph node cells, obtained before transplant. V and J are TRBV19 and TRBJ2-3; D possibly corresponds to TRBD1 (6 bases). The sequence came from a human donor who was the organ donor for an intestinal transplant. The CDR3 loop is CASSISGADTQYF. CDR3 sequence (DNA): TGTGCCAGTAGTATCTCAGGGGCAGATACGCAGTATTTT.